This T cell receptor beta chain emerged from a study of cytomegalovirus exposure and HLA in healthy donors. Primers: 60 Vbeta forward and 13 Jbeta reverse. Sequencing was performed with immunoSEQ multiplex PCR; in TCRdb, only in-frame clones are kept and a portion is missing. The top ten clones hold roughly 0.7% of a sample with 130,000 to 150,000 clones, nearly 80% of them seen once. This TCR came from a male donor in good health and CMV-seronegative. Source material: PBMCs.

CDR3 nucleotides: TGTGCCAGCAGCGCCGGGACACAGAACACTGAAGCTTTCTTT. It codes for CASSAGTQNTEAFF. The V and J genes are TRBV5-5 and TRBJ1-1; possible D gene TRBD1, 6 bases. CDR3 size: 14 residues. Trimming removed 4 bases from V and 1 base from J, with 11 bases in between. Germline CDR1 reads SGHKS; CDR2 reads YYEKEE (reference sequence). The full variable domain, in which reference TRBV5-5 and TRBJ1-1 provide the parts outside the CDR3, is DAGVTQSPTHLIKTRGQQVTLRCSPISGHKSVSWYQQVLGQGPQFIFQYYEKEERGRGNFPDRFSARQFPNYSSELNVNALLLGDSALYLCASSAGTQNTEAFFGQGTRLTVV.